The clone carrying this T cell receptor beta chain has just a few counts. Its specificity is not known. Unique molecular identifiers featured in how the TCRbeta library was prepared. Each CDR3 protein is one row after TCRdb ran MiXCR on the PCR reads. Of roughly 400,000 distinct CDR3 sequences listed, over 40% are singletons. This sample was included in a study of T-cell reconstitution after alpha-beta-depleted transplantation in children. Germline V CDR1 and CDR2: MNHNS, SASEGT. Trimming shortened V by 2 bases and J by 3 bases, and 10 bases separated the two germline ends. This CDR3 has 15 amino acids. The study's findings and limits: High day-60 TCRbeta diversity in some patients came from surviving recipient T cells and thymic progenitors. By one year post-transplant, T-cell counts and diversity largely arose from T cells that were newly produced. The study reportedly traced alpha-beta T cells about two months after transplant to several hundred expanded graft clones.

This TCR was sampled from a girl aged 2 to 9 with aplastic anemia, due to receive a stem cell transplant. V is TRBV6-1 and J is TRBJ2-2; perhaps TRBD2 as D (7 bases). The material was PBMCs, obtained before TCRalphabeta/CD19-depleted stem cell transplant. This chain's CDR3 is CASSERGAYTGELFF. DNA for the CDR3: TGTGCCAGCAGTGAACGGGGGGCCTACACCGGGGAGCTGTTTTTT.